A selection of T cell receptor beta chains follows, all from one sample in a study of response to subunit inactivated influenza vaccine. Via MiXCR, TCRdb re-called the RT-PCR reads, giving one row per CDR3 protein. Found here are 700,000 to 900,000 distinct CDR3 sequences, 20% to 25% of them singletons; the top ten hold 10%. Sequences were derived from PBMCs from blood, sampled more than 4 days after vaccination. These receptors all stem from a man aged 50 or older who received an inactivated influenza vaccine. Each CDR3 is given with its conserved first and last residue.

V	J	CDR3
TRBV3-1	TRBJ1-1	CASSHGDLGQTTTEAFF
TRBV15	TRBJ2-7	CATSGTIVYEQYF
TRBV15	TRBJ2-1	CATRPSQVDEQFF
TRBV20-1	TRBJ2-5	CSAMGPLGETQYF
TRBV20-1	TRBJ1-2	CSARDRDYGYTF
TRBV5-6	TRBJ2-5	CASSLAGGIETQYF
TRBV4-3	TRBJ2-3	CASSRRGGGSTDTQYF
TRBV7-2	TRBJ2-7	CASSPRLAGDGEQYF
TRBV6-2/TRBV6-3	TRBJ2-7	CASSLLKEKGEQYF
TRBV20-1	TRBJ1-1	CSARVGPTEAFF
TRBV10-3	TRBJ2-3	CAISESRTIDTQYF